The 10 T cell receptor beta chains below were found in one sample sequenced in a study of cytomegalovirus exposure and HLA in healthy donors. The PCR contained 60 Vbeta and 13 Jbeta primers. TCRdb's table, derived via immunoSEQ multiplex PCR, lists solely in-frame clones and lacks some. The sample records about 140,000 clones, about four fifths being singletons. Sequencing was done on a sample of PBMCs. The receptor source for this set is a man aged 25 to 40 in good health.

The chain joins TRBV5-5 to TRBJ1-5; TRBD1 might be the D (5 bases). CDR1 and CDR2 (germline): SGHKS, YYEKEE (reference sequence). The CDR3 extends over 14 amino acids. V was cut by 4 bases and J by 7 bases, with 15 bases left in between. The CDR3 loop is CASSPWRGGQPQHF. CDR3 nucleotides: TGTGCCAGCAGCCCCTGGCGGGGGGGACAGCCCCAGCATTTT.

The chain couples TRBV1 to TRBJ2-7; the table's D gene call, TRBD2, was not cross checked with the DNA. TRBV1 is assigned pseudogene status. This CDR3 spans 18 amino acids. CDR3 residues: CTSSQERLGLAPGGEQYF. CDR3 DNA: TGCACCAGCAGCCAAGAACGGTTGGGACTAGCCCCGGGAGGGGAGCAGTACTTC.

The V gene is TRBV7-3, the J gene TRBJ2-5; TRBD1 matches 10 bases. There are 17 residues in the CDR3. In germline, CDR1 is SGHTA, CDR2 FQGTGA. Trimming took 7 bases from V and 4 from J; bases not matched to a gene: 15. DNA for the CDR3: TGTGCCAGCACCCCAGACAATGACAGGGGGCGAGGAGAGACCCAGTACTTC. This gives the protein CASTPDNDRGRGETQYF.

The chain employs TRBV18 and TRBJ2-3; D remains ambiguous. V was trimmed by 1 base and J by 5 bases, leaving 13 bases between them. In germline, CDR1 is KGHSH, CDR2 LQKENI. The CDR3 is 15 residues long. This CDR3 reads CASSPQGASKDTQYF. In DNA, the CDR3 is TGTGCCAGCTCACCACAAGGCGCTAGTAAAGATACGCAGTATTTT. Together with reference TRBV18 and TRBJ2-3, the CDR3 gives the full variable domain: NAGVMQNPRHLVRRRGQEARLRCSPMKGHSHVYWYRQLPEEGLKFMVYLQKENIIDESGMPKERFSAEFPKEGPSILRIQQVVRGDSAAYFCASSPQGASKDTQYFGPGTRLTVL.

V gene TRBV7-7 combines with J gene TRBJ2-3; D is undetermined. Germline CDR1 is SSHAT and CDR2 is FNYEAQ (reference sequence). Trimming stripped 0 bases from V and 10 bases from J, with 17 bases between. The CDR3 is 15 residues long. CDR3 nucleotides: TGTGCCAGCAGCTTAGCGCTGGCAGCGTCCCATGCGCAGTATTTT. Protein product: CASSLALAASHAQYF.

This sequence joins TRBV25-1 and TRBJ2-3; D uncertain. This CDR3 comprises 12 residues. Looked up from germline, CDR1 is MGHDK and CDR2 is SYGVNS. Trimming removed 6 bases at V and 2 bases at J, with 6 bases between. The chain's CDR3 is CASRLYTDTQYF. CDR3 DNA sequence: TGTGCCAGCAGATTATACACAGATACGCAGTATTTT.

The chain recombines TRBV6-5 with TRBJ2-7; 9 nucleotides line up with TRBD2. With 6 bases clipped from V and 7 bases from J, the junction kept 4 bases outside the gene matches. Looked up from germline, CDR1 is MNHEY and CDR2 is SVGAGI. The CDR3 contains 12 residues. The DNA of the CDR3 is TGTGCCAGCAGGATAGCGGGAGAGGAGCAGTACTTC. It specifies CASRIAGEEQYF.

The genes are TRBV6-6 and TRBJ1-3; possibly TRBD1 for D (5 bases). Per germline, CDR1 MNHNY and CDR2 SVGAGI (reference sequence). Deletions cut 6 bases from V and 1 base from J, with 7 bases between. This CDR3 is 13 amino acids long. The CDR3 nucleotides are TGTGCCAGCAGCCAGGGATCTGGAAACACCATATATTTT. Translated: CASSQGSGNTIYF.

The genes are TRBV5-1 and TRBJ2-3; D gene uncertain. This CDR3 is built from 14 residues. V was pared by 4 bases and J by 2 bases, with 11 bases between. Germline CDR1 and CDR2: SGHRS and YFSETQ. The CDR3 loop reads CASSLQDSTDTQYF. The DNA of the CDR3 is TGCGCCAGCAGCCTTCAAGACTCCACAGATACGCAGTATTTT.

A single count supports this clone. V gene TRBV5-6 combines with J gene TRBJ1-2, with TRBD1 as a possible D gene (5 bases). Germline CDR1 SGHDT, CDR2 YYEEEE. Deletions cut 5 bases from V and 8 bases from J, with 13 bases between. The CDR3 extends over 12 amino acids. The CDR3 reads CASRPGGAGYTF. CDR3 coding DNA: TGTGCCAGCAGACCCGGGGGTGCGGGCTACACCTTC.